This TCR beta chain was found in a study of blood T cell repertoires in COVID-19. Overall study context: Italy, Spain and the United States were the sources of the convalescent and acute COVID-19 samples. The cDNA or gDNA used as material had been derived from T cells, B-cell-depleted T cells, or PBMCs.

Germline CDR1 reads LGHDT; CDR2 reads YNNKEL (reference sequence). After removal of 3 bases from V and 0 bases from J, the junction contained 6 bases not matched to a gene. There are 17 residues in the CDR3. The authors' processing: Reference gene primer amplification gave estimated nucleated cell counts. Clones were sequenced by immunoSEQ multiplex PCR, and TCRdb holds only the in-frame ones, with some missing. V and J calls and clone size come straight from that table; D and trimming were deduced from the DNA. Here the sample spans around 200,000 clones, under 80% being singletons. This chain joins TRBV3-1 (or the pseudogene TRBV3-2) and TRBJ2-2, with 8 bases aligning to TRBD2. The sample taken for sequencing was peripheral blood. This TCR was recovered from a man aged 50 or older who had recovered from COVID-19. DNA for the CDR3: TGTGCCAGCAGCCACCCGGGAGGGCCCTCGAACACCGGGGAGCTGTTTTTT. Protein: CASSHPGGPSNTGELFF.